These T cell receptor beta chains were read from a single sample in a study of T cell changes during pregnancy in multiple sclerosis. Using immunoSEQ multiplex PCR, the repertoire was profiled, and TCRdb retains in-frame clones only, with some absent. The sample carries 45,000 or so clones, approximately 90% recorded once. Sequenced material: PBMCs (not recorded whether the cells were cultured). The source is a female donor with multiple sclerosis, enrolled in a pregnancy study. Each CDR3 is given with its conserved first and last residue. The order of the fields is clone size, J gene, V gene, D gene, CDR3 protein, CDR3 DNA. D genes are given only for firm matches. Expanded clones get a size class; other rows say once, few or many, or leave the size out.

clone_size: .
j_call: TRBJ1-2
v_call: TRBV11-2
d_call: .
cdr3_aa: CASSLGQDYGYTF
cdr3_nt: TGTGCCAGCAGCTTAGGACAGGACTATGGCTACACCTTC

clone_size: .
j_call: TRBJ2-2
v_call: TRBV6-6
d_call: TRBD1
cdr3_aa: CASSYLDRGYTGELFF
cdr3_nt: TGTGCCAGCAGTTACCTTGACAGGGGCTACACCGGGGAGCTGTTTTTT

clone_size: .
j_call: TRBJ1-3
v_call: TRBV19
d_call: TRBD1
cdr3_aa: CASSRLGTGFGNTIYF
cdr3_nt: TGTGCCAGTAGCAGGCTCGGGACAGGCTTTGGAAACACCATATATTTT

clone_size: .
j_call: TRBJ2-2
v_call: TRBV11-2
d_call: .
cdr3_aa: CASSPNGYGGELFF
cdr3_nt: TGTGCCAGCAGCCCCAACGGGTACGGCGGGGAGCTGTTTTTT

clone_size: .
j_call: TRBJ1-2
v_call: TRBV6-1
d_call: TRBD1
cdr3_aa: CASSERMGQGYGYTF
cdr3_nt: TGTGCCAGCAGTGAACGTATGGGACAGGGCTATGGCTACACCTTC

clone_size: .
j_call: TRBJ1-2
v_call: TRBV14
d_call: .
cdr3_aa: CASSQDRPVGGYTF
cdr3_nt: TGTGCCAGCAGCCAAGATCGGCCCGTTGGTGGCTACACCTTC

clone_size: .
j_call: TRBJ2-1
v_call: TRBV10-3
d_call: .
cdr3_aa: CAISDGRTEDEQFF
cdr3_nt: TGTGCCATCAGTGATGGGAGGACAGAGGATGAGCAGTTCTTC

clone_size: .
j_call: TRBJ2-6
v_call: TRBV30
d_call: TRBD1
cdr3_aa: CAWRQGASTGANVLTF
cdr3_nt: TGTGCCTGGCGACAGGGGGCCTCGACTGGGGCCAACGTCCTGACTTTC

clone_size: .
j_call: TRBJ2-7
v_call: TRBV7-9
d_call: .
cdr3_aa: CASSFLGTYEQYF
cdr3_nt: TGTGCCAGCAGCTTTCTCGGGACCTACGAGCAGTACTTC

clone_size: few
j_call: TRBJ1-2
v_call: TRBV5-1
d_call: .
cdr3_aa: CASSLFGGNYGYTF
cdr3_nt: TGCGCCAGCAGCTTATTTGGGGGAAACTATGGCTACACCTTC

clone_size: .
j_call: TRBJ1-5
v_call: TRBV28
d_call: TRBD1
cdr3_aa: CASSGQGNQPQHF
cdr3_nt: TGTGCCAGCAGTGGACAGGGCAATCAGCCCCAGCATTTT

clone_size: .
j_call: TRBJ2-1
v_call: TRBV7-2
d_call: TRBD2
cdr3_aa: CASSLDWTSRYEQFF
cdr3_nt: TGTGCCAGCAGCTTAGATTGGACTAGCAGATATGAGCAGTTCTTC

clone_size: .
j_call: TRBJ2-5
v_call: TRBV5-1
d_call: .
cdr3_aa: CASSSLGAGGQETQYF
cdr3_nt: TGCGCCAGCAGCTCTCTCGGGGCCGGAGGCCAAGAGACCCAGTACTTC

clone_size: .
j_call: TRBJ2-3
v_call: TRBV5-5
d_call: .
cdr3_aa: CASFPGDRDTQYF
cdr3_nt: TGTGCCAGCTTCCCGGGAGATAGGGATACGCAGTATTTT

clone_size: .
j_call: TRBJ1-5
v_call: TRBV28
d_call: .
cdr3_aa: CASSFRQAHSNQPQHF
cdr3_nt: TGTGCCAGCAGTTTTCGACAGGCCCATAGCAATCAGCCCCAGCATTTT

clone_size: .
j_call: TRBJ1-1
v_call: TRBV2
d_call: TRBD1
cdr3_aa: CATGTDMNTEAFF
cdr3_nt: TGTGCCACCGGGACAGACATGAACACTGAAGCTTTCTTT